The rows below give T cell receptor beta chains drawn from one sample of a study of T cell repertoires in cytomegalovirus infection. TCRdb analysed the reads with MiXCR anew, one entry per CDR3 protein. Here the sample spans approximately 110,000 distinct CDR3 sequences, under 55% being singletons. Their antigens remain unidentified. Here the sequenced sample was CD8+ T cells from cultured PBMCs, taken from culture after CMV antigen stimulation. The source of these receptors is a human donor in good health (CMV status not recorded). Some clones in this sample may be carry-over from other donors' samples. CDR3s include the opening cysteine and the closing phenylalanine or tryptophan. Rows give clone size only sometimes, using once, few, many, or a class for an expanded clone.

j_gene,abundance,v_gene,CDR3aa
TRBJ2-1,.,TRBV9,CASHGQGEQFF
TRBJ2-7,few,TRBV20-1,CSARPSHSVSGHLRGDEQYF
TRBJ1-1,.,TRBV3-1,CASSRDNFGYTEAFF
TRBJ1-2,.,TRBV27,CASSLRISHGYTF
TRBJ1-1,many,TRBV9,CASSVEPSMNTEAFF
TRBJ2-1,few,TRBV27,CASVRTSGHNEQFF
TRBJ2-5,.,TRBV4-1,CASSHSASTGDHQETQYF
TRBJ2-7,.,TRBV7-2,CASSLGVYGGYEQYF
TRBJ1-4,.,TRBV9,CASSPRDLDREKLFF
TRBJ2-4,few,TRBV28,CASSPLWDPFQGAKNIQYF
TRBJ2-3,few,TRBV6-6,CASSLESSIHTDTQYF
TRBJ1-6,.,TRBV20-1,CSARVDSAYNSPLHF
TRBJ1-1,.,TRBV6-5,CASSYTGEAFF
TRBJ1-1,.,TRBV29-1,CSVAENTEAFF
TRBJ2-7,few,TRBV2,CASSALIHRYEQYF
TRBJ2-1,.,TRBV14,CASSLKRGDIYGSSYNEQFF
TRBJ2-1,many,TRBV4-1,CASSQRSGMIENEQFF
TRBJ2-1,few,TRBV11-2,CASSLLTGYNEQFF
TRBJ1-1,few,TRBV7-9,CASRSDSFTEAFF
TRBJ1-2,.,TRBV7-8,CASARPGYGYTF
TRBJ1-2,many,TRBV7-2,CASSPKTSWYTF
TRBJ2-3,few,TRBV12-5,CASGPGSGGYTQYF
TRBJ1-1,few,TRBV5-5,CASSLSQLTEAFF
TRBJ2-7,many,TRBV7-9,CASSLDGKSYEQYF
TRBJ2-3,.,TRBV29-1,CSVLRGAIDTQYF
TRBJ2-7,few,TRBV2,CASSEALWGQDSAEQYF
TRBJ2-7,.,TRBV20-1,CSASQGVREQYF
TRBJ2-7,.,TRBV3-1,CASSQLTRDSTYEQYF
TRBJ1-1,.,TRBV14,CASSQQGFTEAFF
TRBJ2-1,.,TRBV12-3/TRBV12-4,CASSFSGSYNEQFF
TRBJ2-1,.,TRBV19,CASMGEGPREQFF
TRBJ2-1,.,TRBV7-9,CASSLEQGGHNEQFF
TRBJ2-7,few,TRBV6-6,CASSWAPGQGVGMWSYEQYF
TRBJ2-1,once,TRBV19,CASSKGREQFF
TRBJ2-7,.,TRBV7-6,CASSPDRQGNRYEQYF
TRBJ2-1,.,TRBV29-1,CSVEALGRGYNEQFF
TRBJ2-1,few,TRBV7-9,CASANRQYNEQFF
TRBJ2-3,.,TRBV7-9,CASSTVAGGSTDTQYF
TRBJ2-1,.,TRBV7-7,CASSLDAANEQFF
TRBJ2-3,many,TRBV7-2,CASSELEGWTDTQYF
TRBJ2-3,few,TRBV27,CATGTSGGYADTQYF
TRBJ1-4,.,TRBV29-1,CSVDTGAGGEKLFF
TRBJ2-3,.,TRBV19,CASSTPGLASQDTQYF
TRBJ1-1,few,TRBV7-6,CASSPPGENTEAFF
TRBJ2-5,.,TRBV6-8,CASYGTGLKGQETQYF
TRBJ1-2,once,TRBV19,CASTSIRGQNYGYTF
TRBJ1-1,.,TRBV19,CASTHSGNTEAFF
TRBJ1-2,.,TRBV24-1,CATHRDRGRRSYTF
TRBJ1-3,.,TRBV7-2,CTSTDTASGEPSGNTIYF
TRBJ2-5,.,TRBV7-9,CASSPSGSQETQYF
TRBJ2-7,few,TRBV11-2,CASSILAGVGTYEQYF
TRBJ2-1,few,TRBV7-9,CASGRQGYNEQFF
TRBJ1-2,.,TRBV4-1,CASSHGTADGYTF
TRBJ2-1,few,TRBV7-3,CASSEPGLYNEQFF
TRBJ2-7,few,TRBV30,CAWATSYEQYF